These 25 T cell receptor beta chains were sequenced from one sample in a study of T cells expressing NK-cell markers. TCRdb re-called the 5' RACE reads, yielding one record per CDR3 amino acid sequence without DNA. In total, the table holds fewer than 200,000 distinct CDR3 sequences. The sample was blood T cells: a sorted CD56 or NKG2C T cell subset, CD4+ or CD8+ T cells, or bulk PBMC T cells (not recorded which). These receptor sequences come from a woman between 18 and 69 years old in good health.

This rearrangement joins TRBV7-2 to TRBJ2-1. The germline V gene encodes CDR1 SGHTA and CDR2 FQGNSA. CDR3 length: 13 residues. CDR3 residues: CASRPTDGNEQFF.

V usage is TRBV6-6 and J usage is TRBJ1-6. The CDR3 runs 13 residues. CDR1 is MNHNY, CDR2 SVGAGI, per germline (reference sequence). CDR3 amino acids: CASSSSGISPLHF.

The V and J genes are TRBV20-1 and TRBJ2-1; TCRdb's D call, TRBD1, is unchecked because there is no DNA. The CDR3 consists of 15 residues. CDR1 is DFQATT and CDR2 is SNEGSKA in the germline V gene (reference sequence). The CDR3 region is CSAIRAPLSYNEQFF.

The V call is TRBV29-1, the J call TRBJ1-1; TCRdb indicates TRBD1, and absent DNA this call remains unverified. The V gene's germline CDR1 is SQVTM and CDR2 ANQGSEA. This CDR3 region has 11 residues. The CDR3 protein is CSATGVTEAFF.

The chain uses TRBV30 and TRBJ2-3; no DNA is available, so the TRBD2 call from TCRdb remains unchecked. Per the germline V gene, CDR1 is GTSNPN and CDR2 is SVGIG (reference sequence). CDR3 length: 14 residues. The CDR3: CACTGLAGGYTQYF.

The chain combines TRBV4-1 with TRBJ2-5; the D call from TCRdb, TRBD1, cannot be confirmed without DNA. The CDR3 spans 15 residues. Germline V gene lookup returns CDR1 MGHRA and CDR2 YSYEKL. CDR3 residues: CASSQDLFARKTQYF.

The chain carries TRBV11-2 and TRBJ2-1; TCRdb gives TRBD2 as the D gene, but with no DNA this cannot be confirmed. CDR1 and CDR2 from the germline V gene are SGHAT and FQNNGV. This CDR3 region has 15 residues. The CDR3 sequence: CASYSSSGGYNEQFF.

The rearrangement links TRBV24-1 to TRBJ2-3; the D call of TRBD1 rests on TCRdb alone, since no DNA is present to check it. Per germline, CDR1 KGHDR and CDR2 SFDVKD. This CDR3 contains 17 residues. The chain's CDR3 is CATSDAWGGAPPDTQYF.

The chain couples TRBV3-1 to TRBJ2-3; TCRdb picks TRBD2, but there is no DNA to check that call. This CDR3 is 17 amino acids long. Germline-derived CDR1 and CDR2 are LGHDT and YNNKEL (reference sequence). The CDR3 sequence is CASSQATSGGAGDTQYF.

The CDR3: CASSLGAGRRVEQFF. This chain uses TRBV7-6 with TRBJ2-1; absent DNA, TCRdb's TRBD2 call cannot be checked. CDR1 is SGHVS and CDR2 is FNYEAQ in the germline V gene. The CDR3 has 15 amino acids.

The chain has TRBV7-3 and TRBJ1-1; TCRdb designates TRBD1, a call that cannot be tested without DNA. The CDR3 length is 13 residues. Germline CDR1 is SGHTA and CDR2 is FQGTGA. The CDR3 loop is CASMAQANTEAFF. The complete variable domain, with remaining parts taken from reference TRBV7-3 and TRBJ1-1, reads GAGVSQTPSNKVTEKGKYVELRCDPISGHTALYWYRQSLGQGPEFLIYFQGTGAADDSGLPNDRFFAVRPEGSVSTLKIQRTERGDSAVYLCASMAQANTEAFFGQGTRLTVV.

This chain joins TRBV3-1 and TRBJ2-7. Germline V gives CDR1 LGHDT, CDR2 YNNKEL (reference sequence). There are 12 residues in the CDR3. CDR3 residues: CASSPSRNEQYF.

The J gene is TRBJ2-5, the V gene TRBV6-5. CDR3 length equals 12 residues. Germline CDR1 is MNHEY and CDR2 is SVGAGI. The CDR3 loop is CASTGDQETQYF.

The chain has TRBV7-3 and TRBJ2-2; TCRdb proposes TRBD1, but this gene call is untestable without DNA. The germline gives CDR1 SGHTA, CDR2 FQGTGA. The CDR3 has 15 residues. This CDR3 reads CASSPGLGFTGELFF.

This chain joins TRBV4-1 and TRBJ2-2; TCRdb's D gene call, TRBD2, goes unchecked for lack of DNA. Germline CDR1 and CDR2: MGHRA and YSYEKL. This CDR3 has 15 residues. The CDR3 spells CASSQEGTVAGELFF.

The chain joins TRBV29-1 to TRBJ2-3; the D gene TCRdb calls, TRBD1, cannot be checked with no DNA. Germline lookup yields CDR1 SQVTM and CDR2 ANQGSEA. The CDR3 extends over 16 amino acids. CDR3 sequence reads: CSVEDRFRGQGDTQYF.

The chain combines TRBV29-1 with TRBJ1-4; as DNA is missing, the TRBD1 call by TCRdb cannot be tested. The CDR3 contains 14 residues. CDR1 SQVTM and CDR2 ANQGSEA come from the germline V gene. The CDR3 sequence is CSVQRGTTNEKLFF.

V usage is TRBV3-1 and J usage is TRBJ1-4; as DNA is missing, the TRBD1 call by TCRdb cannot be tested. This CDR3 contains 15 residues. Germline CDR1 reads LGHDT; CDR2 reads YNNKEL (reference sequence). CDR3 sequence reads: CASRPGTEYGEKLFF. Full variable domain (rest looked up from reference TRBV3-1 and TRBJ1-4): DTAVSQTPKYLVTQMGNDKSIKCEQNLGHDTMYWYKQDSKKFLKIMFSYNNKELIINETVPNRFSPKSPDKAHLNLHINSLELGDSAVYFCASRPGTEYGEKLFFGSGTQLSVL.

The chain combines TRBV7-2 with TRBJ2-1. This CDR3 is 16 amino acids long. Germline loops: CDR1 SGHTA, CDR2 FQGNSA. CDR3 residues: CASSLAVSSSYNEQFF.

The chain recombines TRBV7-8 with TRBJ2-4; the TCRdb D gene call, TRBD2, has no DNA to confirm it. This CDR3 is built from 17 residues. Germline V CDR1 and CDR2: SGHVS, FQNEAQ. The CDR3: CASSFRGLAVAKNIQYF.

Here the CDR3 reads CSVGLAGGQSEQYF. The V gene is TRBV29-1, the J gene TRBJ2-7; TCRdb designates TRBD2, a call that cannot be tested without DNA. Per the germline V gene, CDR1 is SQVTM and CDR2 is ANQGSEA. The CDR3 length is 14 residues.

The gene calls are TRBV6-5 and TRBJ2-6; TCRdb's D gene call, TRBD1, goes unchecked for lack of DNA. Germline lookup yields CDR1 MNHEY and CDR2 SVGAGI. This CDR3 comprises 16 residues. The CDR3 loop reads CASSYWVGAGANVLTF.

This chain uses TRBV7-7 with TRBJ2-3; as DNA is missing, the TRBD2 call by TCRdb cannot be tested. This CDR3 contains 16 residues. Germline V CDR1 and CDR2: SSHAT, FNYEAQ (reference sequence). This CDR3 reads CASSSGLQGGLDTQYF.

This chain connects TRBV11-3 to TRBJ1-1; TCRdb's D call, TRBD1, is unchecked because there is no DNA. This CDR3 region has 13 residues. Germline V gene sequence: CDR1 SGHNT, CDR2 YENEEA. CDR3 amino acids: CASSPDGQSLPFF.

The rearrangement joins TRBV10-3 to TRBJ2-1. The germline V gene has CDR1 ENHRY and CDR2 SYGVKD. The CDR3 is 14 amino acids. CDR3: CAISQPGSYNEQFF.